A single sample gave rise to the 2 T cell receptor beta chains below, sequenced in a study of blood T cell repertoires in COVID-19. The method was immunoSEQ multiplex PCR; TCRdb's version includes in-frame clones alone and lacks a portion of them. The data contain 540,000 or so clones, roughly nine tenths of them seen just once; the ten biggest clones take up roughly 8%. Input material: peripheral blood. These receptors all stem from a woman aged 45 to 65 with COVID-19, enrolled during active disease.

The V gene is TRBV2, the J gene TRBJ2-2; TRBD2 agrees at 9 bases. This CDR3 comprises 15 residues. The V and J ends lost 1 base and 7 bases, in that order; junction bases with no gene match: 4. The germline gives CDR1 SNHLY, CDR2 FYNNEI. CDR3 DNA sequence: TGTGCCAGCAGTGAAGAGCGGGGGGCGGTCGGGGAGCTGTTTTTT. This codes for CASSEERGAVGELFF.

This clone was seen many times. The J gene is TRBJ1-1, the V gene TRBV5-1; 8 bases agree with TRBD1. This CDR3 comprises 16 residues. Germline lookup yields CDR1 SGHRS and CDR2 YFSETQ. V dropped 3 bases and J dropped 5; count of bases not matched to a gene: 12. The CDR3 region is CASSWDSTGVGTEAFF. The CDR3 DNA is TGCGCCAGCAGCTGGGATTCGACAGGGGTGGGAACTGAAGCTTTCTTT.